These 29 T cell receptor beta chains were sequenced from one sample in a study of T cell responses to AZD1222 COVID-19 vaccine. Measured with immunoSEQ multiplex PCR; TCRdb has only the in-frame clones, and not every one. The table shows 130,000 or so clones, with approximately 94% occurring only once. This sample comprised peripheral blood, obtained on day 0 of AZD1222 vaccination. The receptors come from an adult in good health.

This chain links TRBV18 with TRBJ2-7; 7 nucleotides line up with TRBD1. CDR1 is KGHSH, CDR2 LQKENI, per germline. The CDR3 has 14 residues. V shed 3 bases, J shed 3 bases, and the junction held 5 bases outside the gene matches. This CDR3 is CASSPPGTVYEQYF. The CDR3 region has the DNA TGTGCCAGCTCACCCCCGGGGACAGTCTACGAGCAGTACTTC.

The chain has TRBV5-1 and TRBJ2-7, with D tentatively TRBD1 (6 bases). This CDR3 contains 14 residues. V was trimmed by 4 bases and J by 2 bases, leaving 13 bases between them. Germline CDR1 SGHRS, CDR2 YFSETQ. The CDR3 DNA reads TGCGCCAGCAGCCCTGACAGGAGACCCTACGAGCAGTACTTC. Residues: CASSPDRRPYEQYF.

This rearrangement joins TRBV28 to TRBJ1-5; tentative D call: TRBD1 (6 bases). This CDR3 has 15 residues. Trimming shortened V by 3 bases and J by 2 bases, and 11 bases separated the two germline ends. Germline CDR1 MDHEN, CDR2 SYDVKM. The chain's CDR3 is CASSFGGGGNQPQHF. CDR3 nucleotides: TGTGCCAGCAGTTTCGGGGGCGGCGGCAATCAGCCCCAGCATTTT.

This chain connects TRBV5-8 to TRBJ1-6; weak D call: TRBD1 (5 bases). The germline V gene encodes CDR1 SGHTS and CDR2 YDEGEE. The CDR3 runs to 16 residues. Trimming removed 0 bases from V and 10 bases from J, with 17 bases in between. CDR3 loop: CASSLGTAGAGSPLHF. CDR3 DNA: TGTGCCAGCAGCTTGGGTACGGCTGGGGCCGGATCACCCCTCCACTTT.

This clone was seen only once. The chain has TRBV9 and TRBJ2-3; D is undetermined. The CDR3 contains 13 residues. Trimming cost V 7 bases and J 2 bases, with 11 bases left between them. CDR1 is SGDLS and CDR2 is YYNGEE in the germline V gene. The CDR3 protein is CASGGLNTDTQYF. Written as DNA, the CDR3 is TGTGCCAGCGGTGGGCTGAACACAGATACGCAGTATTTT. Full variable domain (rest looked up from reference TRBV9 and TRBJ2-3): DSGVTQTPKHLITATGQRVTLRCSPRSGDLSVYWYQQSLDQGLQFLIQYYNGEERAKGNILERFSAQQFPDLHSELNLSSLELGDSALYFCASGGLNTDTQYFGPGTRLTVL.

A single count supports this clone. The chain links TRBV20-1 to TRBJ2-1; D gene uncertain. The CDR3 sequence is 11 residues long. CDR1 and CDR2 (germline): DFQATT, SNEGSKA (reference sequence). V dropped 5 bases and J dropped 8 bases, with 10 bases sitting between them. This CDR3 is CSADTDHEQFF. CDR3 in DNA: TGCAGTGCTGATACAGATCATGAGCAGTTCTTC.

The V call is TRBV6-6, the J call TRBJ1-1; TRBD1 agrees at 7 bases. Germline values: CDR1 MNHNY, CDR2 SVGAGI (reference sequence). V was pared by 6 bases and J by 5 bases, with 6 bases of the junction left unmatched. This CDR3 is built from 13 residues. CDR3 sequence: CASRDMTGTEAFF. CDR3 sequence (DNA): TGTGCCAGCAGGGACATGACAGGGACTGAAGCTTTCTTT.

V usage is TRBV25-1 and J usage is TRBJ2-5; 9 bases are shared with TRBD1. Per germline, CDR1 MGHDK and CDR2 SYGVNS. This CDR3 is 17 amino acids long. The V segment lost 4 bases and the J segment 1 base; nucleotides outside the gene matches: 10. The CDR3 protein is CASSGSAGTGFQETQYF. The CDR3 nucleotides are TGTGCCAGCAGTGGATCGGCCGGGACAGGGTTCCAAGAGACCCAGTACTTC.

This clone was detected once. The rearrangement joins TRBV27 to TRBJ2-7; D not certain. Trimming removed 4 bases at V and 0 bases at J, with 16 bases between. Germline CDR1 reads MNHEY; CDR2 reads SMNVEV (reference sequence). The length of the CDR3 is 16 residues. CDR3 sequence (DNA): TGTGCCAGCAGTTCTCTCGAGGACCCGACCTCCTACGAGCAGTACTTC. Translating it yields CASSSLEDPTSYEQYF.

This rearrangement joins TRBV18 to TRBJ2-5; D is ambiguous. V was shortened by 5 bases and J by 5 bases, with 12 bases between the two germline ends. CDR3 size: 13 residues. From germline, CDR1 is KGHSH and CDR2 LQKENI. In nucleotides, the CDR3 is TGTGCCAGCTCAACCCAGCAGTGGGAGACCCAGTACTTC. Protein: CASSTQQWETQYF.

The chain employs TRBV4-1 and TRBJ1-5, with 8 bases fitting TRBD1. The junction had 6 bases not matched to a gene; V was cut back by 5 bases and J by 3 bases. The germline CDR1 and CDR2 sequences are MGHRA and YSYEKL. The CDR3 contains 15 residues. The CDR3 region is CASSGDRGFNQPQHF. CDR3 DNA: TGCGCCAGCAGCGGAGACAGGGGCTTCAATCAGCCCCAGCATTTT.

The J gene is TRBJ1-4, the V gene TRBV11-2; a possible D gene is TRBD1 (6 bases). Germline V gene data show CDR1 as SGHAT and CDR2 as FQNNGV. There are 16 residues in the CDR3. Trimming left V 5 bases short and J 4 bases short, with 17 bases between. This CDR3 reads CASSPGGGGLNEKLFF. The CDR3 DNA reads TGTGCCAGCAGCCCCGGCGGGGGCGGTCTTAATGAAAAACTGTTTTTT.

This clone was observed a single time. V and J are TRBV7-2 and TRBJ1-1; weak D call: TRBD1 (6 bases). Germline CDR1 is SGHTA and CDR2 is FQGNSA. Trimming pared 5 bases from V and 0 bases from J, leaving 13 bases between. This CDR3 region has 15 residues. The CDR3, as DNA: TGTGCCAGCAGCCACAGGGCCTTTATGAACACTGAAGCTTTCTTT. Translating it yields CASSHRAFMNTEAFF.

The chain combines TRBV7-9 with TRBJ1-1; TRBD1 is a possible D gene (6 bases). CDR1 SEHNR and CDR2 FQNEAQ come from the germline V gene (reference sequence). Trimming took off 2 bases at V and 0 bases at J, with 16 bases between the two ends. The CDR3 has 17 residues. The CDR3 loop is CASSLNRGAIVNTEAFF. In DNA, the CDR3 is TGTGCCAGCAGCTTAAATCGGGGGGCGATTGTGAACACTGAAGCTTTCTTT.

This chain links TRBV3-1 (or the pseudogene TRBV3-2) with TRBJ2-3; D gene unclear. The CDR3 runs 15 residues. Germline V gene sequence: CDR1 LGHDT, CDR2 YNNKEL (reference sequence). The germline V and J ends were trimmed by 0 bases and 1 base, with 8 bases remaining between them. The CDR3 nucleotides read TGTGCCAGCAGCCAAGAAAGTTGGGGCACAGATACGCAGTATTTT. Translation: CASSQESWGTDTQYF.

The chain combines TRBV6-5 with TRBJ1-4; 9 nucleotides align to TRBD1. CDR3 length equals 14 residues. The V gene's germline CDR1 is MNHEY and CDR2 SVGAGI. The trim removed 6 bases at V and 7 bases at J, leaving 6 bases unmatched. The DNA of the CDR3 is TGTGCCAGCAGAACCGGGACAGGGCTTGAAAAACTGTTTTTT. Its protein product is CASRTGTGLEKLFF.

J is TRBJ1-2 and V is TRBV27, with a tentative D call TRBD1 (5 bases). This CDR3 has 13 residues. Germline V gene lookup returns CDR1 MNHEY and CDR2 SMNVEV (reference sequence). V was cut by 0 bases and J by 3 bases, with 5 bases left in between. CDR3 nucleotides: TGTGCCAGCAGTTTATCCAGGGACTATGGCTACACCTTC. Encoded protein: CASSLSRDYGYTF.

The chain recombines TRBV2 with TRBJ1-1; tentative D call: TRBD1 (6 bases). CDR1 is SNHLY and CDR2 is FYNNEI in the germline V gene. The CDR3 has 13 amino acids. Trimming shortened V by 9 bases and J by 4 bases, and 15 bases separated the two germline ends. The CDR3 nucleotides read TGTGCCAGTGTCCTGGGGGCGGTCACTGAAGCTTTCTTT. Translating gives CASVLGAVTEAFF.

The chain links TRBV5-1 to TRBJ1-3, with D possibly being TRBD1 (5 bases). The CDR3 spans 15 residues. CDR1 and CDR2 (germline): SGHRS, YFSETQ. V was trimmed by 4 bases and J by 0 bases, leaving 11 bases between them. CDR3 bases: TGCGCCAGCAGCCAACAGGCTTCCTCTGGAAACACCATATATTTT. Translating gives CASSQQASSGNTIYF.

This chain connects TRBV28 to TRBJ1-1, with D maybe TRBD1 (5 bases). This CDR3 comprises 13 residues. Germline V gene lookup returns CDR1 MDHEN and CDR2 SYDVKM. The ends were cut back, 8 bases at V and 7 bases at J, with 17 bases in the middle. The CDR3 DNA sequence: TGTGCCAGCTGTATCTGGGGGGGGAATGAAGCTTTCTTT. Amino acid sequence: CASCIWGGNEAFF.

The chain is built from TRBV5-5 and TRBJ2-2, with 10 bases aligning to TRBD1. The CDR3 is 16 residues long. CDR1 and CDR2 (germline): SGHKS, YYEKEE (reference sequence). V lost 4 bases to trimming and J lost 5 bases; unmatched junction nucleotides: 8. The CDR3 protein is CASSMRQGASTGELFF. CDR3 bases: TGTGCCAGCAGCATGCGACAGGGGGCCTCGACCGGGGAGCTGTTTTTT.

The chain links TRBV6-5 to TRBJ1-2, with D perhaps TRBD1 (5 bases). Trimming removed 0 bases from V and 4 bases from J, with 12 bases in between. This CDR3 has 15 residues. The germline V gene has CDR1 MNHEY and CDR2 SVGAGI. Written as DNA, the CDR3 is TGTGCCAGCAGTTACTCGAGACCCGGGGGCTATGGCTACACCTTC. It translates to CASSYSRPGGYGYTF.

This sequence joins TRBV30 and TRBJ2-3; tentatively, D is TRBD2 (6 bases). Trimming removed 4 bases from V and 1 base from J, with 6 bases in between. CDR1 is GTSNPN, CDR2 SVGIG, per germline (reference sequence). This CDR3 comprises 12 residues. CDR3 in amino acids: CAWTSGTDTQYF. CDR3 DNA: TGTGCCTGGACTAGCGGCACAGATACGCAGTATTTT.

This chain joins TRBV25-1 and TRBJ2-7, with D perhaps matching TRBD2 (6 bases). This CDR3 is built from 14 residues. Germline values: CDR1 MGHDK, CDR2 SYGVNS. V shed 3 bases and J shed 4 bases, with 13 bases lying between them. CDR3 in DNA: TGTGCCAGCAGTGAGGGGGACTTTCCGTACGAGCAGTACTTC. It yields the protein CASSEGDFPYEQYF.

The chain links TRBV6-5 to TRBJ2-5, with D perhaps assigned TRBD1 or TRBD2 (5 bases each). With 7 bases removed from V and 3 bases from J, the gap between germline ends came to 9 bases. CDR3 length equals 12 residues. Germline values: CDR1 MNHEY, CDR2 SVGAGI. CDR3 amino acids: CASKRGEETQYF. In DNA form, the CDR3 reads TGTGCCAGCAAGAGAGGGGAAGAGACCCAGTACTTC.

Note on this clone: A read error may account for a junction end that differs from germline. DNA of the CDR3: TGCGCCAGCAGCCCAGACGAGCGGTTGTATTACGCCTTC. Amino acids: CASSPDERLYYAF. This sequence joins TRBV4-1 and TRBJ1-2; no clear D gene. Germline V gene lookup returns CDR1 MGHRA and CDR2 YSYEKL. There are 13 residues in the CDR3.

CDR3 nucleotides: TGTGCCAGCAGCTTAGGAAGGAGTACAGTGACAGAACAGTTCTTC. Protein: CASSLGRSTVTEQFF. This chain links TRBV7-6 with TRBJ2-1; the D gene is possibly TRBD1 (5 bases). The germline V gene has CDR1 SGHVS and CDR2 FNYEAQ. CDR3 length: 15 amino acids. V lost 1 base and J lost 13, with 20 bases in between.

The chain is built from TRBV2 and TRBJ1-1, with D tentatively TRBD1 (6 bases). CDR3 length equals 15 residues. Germline CDR1 SNHLY, CDR2 FYNNEI. The V and J ends lost 1 base and 6 bases respectively, with 15 bases between them. The CDR3 sequence is CASSEDQGPSSEAFF. The CDR3 region has the DNA TGTGCCAGCAGTGAAGACCAGGGGCCCAGCTCTGAAGCTTTCTTT.

The rearrangement links TRBV6-5 to TRBJ2-3; D unclear. The ends were cut back, 2 bases at V and 6 bases at J, with 12 bases in the middle. CDR1 is MNHEY and CDR2 is SVGAGI in the germline V gene. The CDR3 has 14 residues. For the CDR3, the DNA is TGTGCCAGCAGTTACGAGGTTTCCTCTGATACGCAGTATTTT. Encoded protein: CASSYEVSSDTQYF.